This T cell receptor (beta chain) was documented in a study of blood T cell repertoires in COVID-19. As for the study in general: COVID-19 samples, acute and convalescent, were from the United States, Italy and Spain. T cells, B-cell-depleted T cells, or PBMCs provided the cDNA or gDNA that served as material.

The germline gives CDR1 LGHDT, CDR2 YNNKEL (reference sequence). The junction had 8 bases not matched to a gene; V was cut back by 1 base and J by 5 bases. This CDR3 has 15 amino acids. The Seattle site enrolled patients during active infection and followed them longitudinally. How the authors handled the data: Amplifying reference gene primers gave estimates of nucleated cell counts. Profiled with immunoSEQ multiplex PCR; TCRdb holds only in-frame clones, not every one. V and J calls and clone size are copied from that table; D and trimming were computed from the DNA. Counted here are 150,000 to 160,000 clones, 75% to 85% occurring once; the ten biggest clones make up around 10%.

V and J are TRBV3-1 (or the pseudogene TRBV3-2) and TRBJ2-7; 7 nucleotides align to TRBD2. This receptor was obtained from a woman in her sixties with COVID-19, enrolled during active disease. Sample: peripheral blood. The CDR3 DNA sequence: TGTGCCAGCAGCCAAGCAGCGACTAGCTCACACGAGCAGTACTTC. Protein sequence: CASSQAATSSHEQYF.